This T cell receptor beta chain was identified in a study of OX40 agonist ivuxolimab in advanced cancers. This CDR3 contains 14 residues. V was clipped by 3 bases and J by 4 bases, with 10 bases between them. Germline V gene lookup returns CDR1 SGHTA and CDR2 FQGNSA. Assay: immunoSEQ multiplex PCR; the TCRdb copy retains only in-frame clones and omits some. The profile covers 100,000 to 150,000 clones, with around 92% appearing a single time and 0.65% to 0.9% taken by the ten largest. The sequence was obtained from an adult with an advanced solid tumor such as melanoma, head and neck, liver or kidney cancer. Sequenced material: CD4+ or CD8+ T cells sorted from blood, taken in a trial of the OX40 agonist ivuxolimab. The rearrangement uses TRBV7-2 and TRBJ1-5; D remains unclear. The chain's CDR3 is CASSFTWNNQPQHF. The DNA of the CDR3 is TGTGCCAGCAGCTTTACTTGGAATAATCAGCCCCAGCATTTT.